This T cell receptor (beta chain) was identified during a study of blood T cell repertoires in COVID-19. CDR1 is PRHDT and CDR2 is FYEKMQ in the germline V gene (reference sequence). The ends were cut back, 0 bases at V and 6 bases at J, with 14 bases in the middle. The CDR3 covers 16 residues. A few counts support this clone. Per the original methods: Amplification of reference gene primers was used by the study to estimate nucleated cell counts. The table came from immunoSEQ multiplex PCR; TCRdb's copy has only in-frame clones and leaves some out. V and J calls and clone size follow that table, whereas D and trimming were derived from the DNA. The sample lists 150,000 to 200,000 clones; roughly 90% were seen once.

The source is a middle-aged man with acute or convalescent COVID-19. Sequenced material: peripheral blood. The V gene is TRBV13, the J gene TRBJ2-2, with unresolved D. The CDR3 nucleotides read TGTGCCAGCAGCTTAGGGTTCTCCCAGACTGCCGGGGAGCTGTTTTTT. Amino acid sequence: CASSLGFSQTAGELFF.